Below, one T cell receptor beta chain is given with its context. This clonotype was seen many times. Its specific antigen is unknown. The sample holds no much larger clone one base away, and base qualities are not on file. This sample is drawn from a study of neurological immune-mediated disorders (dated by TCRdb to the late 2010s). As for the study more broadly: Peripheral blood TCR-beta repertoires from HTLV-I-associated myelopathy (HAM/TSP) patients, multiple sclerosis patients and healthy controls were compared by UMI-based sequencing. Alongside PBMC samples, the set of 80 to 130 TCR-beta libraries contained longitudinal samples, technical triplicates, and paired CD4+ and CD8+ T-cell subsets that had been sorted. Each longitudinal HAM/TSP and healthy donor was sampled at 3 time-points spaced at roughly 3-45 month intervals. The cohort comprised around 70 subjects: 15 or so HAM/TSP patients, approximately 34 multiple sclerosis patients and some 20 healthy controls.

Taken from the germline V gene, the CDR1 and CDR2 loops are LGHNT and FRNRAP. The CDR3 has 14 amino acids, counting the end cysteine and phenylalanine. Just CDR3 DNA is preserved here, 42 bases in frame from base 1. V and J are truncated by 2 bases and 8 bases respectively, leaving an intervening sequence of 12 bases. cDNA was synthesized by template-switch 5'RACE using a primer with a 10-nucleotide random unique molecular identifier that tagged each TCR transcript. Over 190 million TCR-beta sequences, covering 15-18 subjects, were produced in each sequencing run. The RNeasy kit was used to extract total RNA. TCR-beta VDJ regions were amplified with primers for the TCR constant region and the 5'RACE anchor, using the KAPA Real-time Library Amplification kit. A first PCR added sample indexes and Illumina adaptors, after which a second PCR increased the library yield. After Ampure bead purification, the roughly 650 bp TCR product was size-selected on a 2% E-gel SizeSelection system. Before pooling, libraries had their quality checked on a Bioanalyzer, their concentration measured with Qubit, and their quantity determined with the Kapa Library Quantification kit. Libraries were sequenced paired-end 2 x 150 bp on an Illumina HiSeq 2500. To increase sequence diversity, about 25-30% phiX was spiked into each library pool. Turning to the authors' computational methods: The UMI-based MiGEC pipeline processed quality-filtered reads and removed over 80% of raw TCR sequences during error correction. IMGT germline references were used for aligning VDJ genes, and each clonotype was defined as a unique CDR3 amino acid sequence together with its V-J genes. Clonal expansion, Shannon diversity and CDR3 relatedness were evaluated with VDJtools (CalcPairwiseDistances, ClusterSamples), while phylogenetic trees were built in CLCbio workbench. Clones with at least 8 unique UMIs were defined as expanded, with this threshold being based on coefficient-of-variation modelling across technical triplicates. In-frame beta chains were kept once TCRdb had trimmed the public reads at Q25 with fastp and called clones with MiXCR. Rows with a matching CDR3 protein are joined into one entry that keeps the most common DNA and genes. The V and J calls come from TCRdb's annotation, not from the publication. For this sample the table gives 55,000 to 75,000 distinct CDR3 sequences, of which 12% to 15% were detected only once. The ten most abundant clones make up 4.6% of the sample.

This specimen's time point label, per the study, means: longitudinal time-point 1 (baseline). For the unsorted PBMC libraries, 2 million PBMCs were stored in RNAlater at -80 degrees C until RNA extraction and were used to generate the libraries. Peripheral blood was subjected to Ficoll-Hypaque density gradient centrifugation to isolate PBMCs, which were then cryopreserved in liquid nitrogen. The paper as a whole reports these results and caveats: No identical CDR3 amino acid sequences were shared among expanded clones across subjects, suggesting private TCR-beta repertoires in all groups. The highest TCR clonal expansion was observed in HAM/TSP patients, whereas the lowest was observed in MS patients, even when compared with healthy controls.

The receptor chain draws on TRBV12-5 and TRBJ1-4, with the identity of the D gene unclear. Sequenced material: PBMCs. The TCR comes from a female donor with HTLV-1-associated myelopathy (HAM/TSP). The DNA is TGTGCTAGTGGTTTGTGGCAGTCGGGGGAAAAACTGTTTTTT. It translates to CASGLWQSGEKLFF.